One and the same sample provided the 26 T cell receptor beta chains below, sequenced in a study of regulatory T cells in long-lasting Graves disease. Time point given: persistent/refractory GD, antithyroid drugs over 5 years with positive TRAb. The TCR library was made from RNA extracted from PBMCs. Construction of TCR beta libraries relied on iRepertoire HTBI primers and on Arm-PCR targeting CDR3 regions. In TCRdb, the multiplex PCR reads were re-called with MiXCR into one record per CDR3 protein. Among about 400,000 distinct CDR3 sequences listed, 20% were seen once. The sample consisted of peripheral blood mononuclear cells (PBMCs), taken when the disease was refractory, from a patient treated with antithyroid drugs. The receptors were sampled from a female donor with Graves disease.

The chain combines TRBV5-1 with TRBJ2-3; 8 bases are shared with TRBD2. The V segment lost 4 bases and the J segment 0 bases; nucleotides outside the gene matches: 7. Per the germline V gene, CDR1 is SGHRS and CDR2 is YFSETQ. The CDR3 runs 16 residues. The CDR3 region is CASSGTLAASTDTQYF. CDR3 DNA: TGCGCCAGCAGCGGAACACTAGCGGCTAGCACAGATACGCAGTATTTT.

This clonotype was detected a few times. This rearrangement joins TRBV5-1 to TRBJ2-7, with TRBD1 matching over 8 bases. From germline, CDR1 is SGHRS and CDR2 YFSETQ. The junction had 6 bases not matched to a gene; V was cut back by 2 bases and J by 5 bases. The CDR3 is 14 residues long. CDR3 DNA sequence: TGCGCCAGCAGCTTCGGGGACAGGAGCCACGAGCAGTACTTC. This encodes CASSFGDRSHEQYF.

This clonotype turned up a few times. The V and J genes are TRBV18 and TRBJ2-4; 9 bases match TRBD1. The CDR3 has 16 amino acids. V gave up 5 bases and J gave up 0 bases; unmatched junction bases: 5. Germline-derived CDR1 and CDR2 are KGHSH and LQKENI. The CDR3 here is CASSSDRGVAKNIQYF. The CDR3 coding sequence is TGTGCCAGCTCATCAGACAGGGGGGTAGCCAAAAACATTCAGTACTTC.

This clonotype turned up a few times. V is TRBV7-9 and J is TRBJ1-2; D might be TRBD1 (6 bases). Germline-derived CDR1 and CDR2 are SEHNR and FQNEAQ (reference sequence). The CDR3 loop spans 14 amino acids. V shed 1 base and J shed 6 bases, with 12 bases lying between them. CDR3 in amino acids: CASSLVLDSDGYTF. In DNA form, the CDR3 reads TGTGCCAGCAGCTTAGTACTGGACAGCGATGGCTACACCTTC.

The CDR3 DNA is TGCAGTGCTAGAGGTAGCGGGAGTTCTGGGGCCAACGTCCTGACTTTC. Its translation is CSARGSGSSGANVLTF. V is TRBV20-1 and J is TRBJ2-6, with TRBD2 matching 9 bases. The CDR3 sequence is 16 residues long. Germline V CDR1 and CDR2: DFQATT, SNEGSKA (reference sequence). Trimming took 1 base from V and 1 from J; bases not matched to a gene: 2.

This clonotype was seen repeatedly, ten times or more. The CDR3 region is CASSYGFQPQHF. DNA for the CDR3: TGTGCCAGCAGTTACGGCTTCCAGCCCCAGCATTTT. This rearrangement joins TRBV6-2 or TRBV6-3 to TRBJ1-5, with D unclear. Germline V gene sequence: CDR1 MNHEY, CDR2 SVGEGT. This CDR3 has 12 residues. V lost 2 bases and J lost 7, with 6 bases in between.

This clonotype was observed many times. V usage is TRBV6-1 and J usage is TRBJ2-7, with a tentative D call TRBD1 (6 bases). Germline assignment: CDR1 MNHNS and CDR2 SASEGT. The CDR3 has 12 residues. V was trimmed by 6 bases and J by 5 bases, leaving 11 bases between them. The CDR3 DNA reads TGTGCCAGCAGGAAGGACAGCCACGAGCAGTACTTC. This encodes CASRKDSHEQYF.

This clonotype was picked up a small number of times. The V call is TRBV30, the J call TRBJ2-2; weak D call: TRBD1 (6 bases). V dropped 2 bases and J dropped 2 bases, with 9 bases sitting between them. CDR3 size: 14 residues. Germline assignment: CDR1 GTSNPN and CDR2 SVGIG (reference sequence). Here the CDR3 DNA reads TGTGCCTGGAGTCAGGGGCATAACACCGGGGAGCTGTTTTTT. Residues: CAWSQGHNTGELFF. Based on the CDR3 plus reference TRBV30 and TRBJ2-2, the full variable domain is SQTIHQWPATLVQPVGSPLSLECTVEGTSNPNLYWYRQAAGRGLQLLFYSVGIGQISSEVPQNLSASRPQDRQFILSSKKLLLSDSGFYLCAWSQGHNTGELFFGEGSRLTVL.

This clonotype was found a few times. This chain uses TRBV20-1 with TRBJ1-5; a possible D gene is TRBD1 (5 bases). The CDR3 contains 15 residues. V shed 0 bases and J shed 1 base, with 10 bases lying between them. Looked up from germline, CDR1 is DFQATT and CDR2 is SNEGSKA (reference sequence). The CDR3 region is CSARDQGDSNQPQHF. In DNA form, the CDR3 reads TGCAGTGCTAGAGATCAGGGTGACAGCAATCAGCCCCAGCATTTT.

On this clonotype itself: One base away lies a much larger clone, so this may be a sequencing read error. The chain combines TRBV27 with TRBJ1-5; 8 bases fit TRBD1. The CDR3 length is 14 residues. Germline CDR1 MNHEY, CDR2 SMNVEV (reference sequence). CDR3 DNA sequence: TGTGCCAGCAGCAACGACAGGGGACGTCAGCCCCGGCATTTT. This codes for CASSNDRGRQPRHF.

DNA for the CDR3: TGTGCCATCAGTGAGACGACAGCGAATGAGCAGTTCTTC. Its protein product is CAISETTANEQFF. The J gene is TRBJ2-1, the V gene TRBV10-3; D perhaps matches TRBD1 (5 bases). V lost 2 bases and J 7 bases, leaving 9 bases between the germline ends. The germline V gene encodes CDR1 ENHRY and CDR2 SYGVKD. The CDR3 covers 13 residues.

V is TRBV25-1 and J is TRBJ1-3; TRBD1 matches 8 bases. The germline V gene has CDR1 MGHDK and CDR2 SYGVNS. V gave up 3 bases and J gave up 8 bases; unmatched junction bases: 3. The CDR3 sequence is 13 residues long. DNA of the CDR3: TGTGCCAGCAGTGAGCAGGGGGCTTACACCATATATTTT. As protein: CASSEQGAYTIYF.

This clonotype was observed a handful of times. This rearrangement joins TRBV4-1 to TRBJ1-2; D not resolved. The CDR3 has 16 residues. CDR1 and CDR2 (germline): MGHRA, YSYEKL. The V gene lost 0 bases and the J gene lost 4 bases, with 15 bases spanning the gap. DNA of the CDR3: TGCGCCAGCAGCCAAGAGAAAGAGTCCGGAGTCTATGGCTACACCTTC. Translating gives CASSQEKESGVYGYTF.

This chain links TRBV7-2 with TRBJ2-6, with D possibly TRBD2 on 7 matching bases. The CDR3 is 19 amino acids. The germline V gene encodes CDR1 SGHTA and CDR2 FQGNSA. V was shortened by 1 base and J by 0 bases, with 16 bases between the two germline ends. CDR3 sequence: CASSLGGGGLGSGANVLTF. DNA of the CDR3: TGTGCCAGCAGCTTAGGGGGGGGGGGGCTAGGCTCTGGGGCCAACGTCCTGACTTTC. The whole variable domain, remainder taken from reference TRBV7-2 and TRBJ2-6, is GAGVSQSPSNKVTEKGKDVELRCDPISGHTALYWYRQSLGQGLEFLIYFQGNSAPDKSGLPSDRFSAERTGGSVSTLTIQRTQQEDSAVYLCASSLGGGGLGSGANVLTFGAGSRLTVL.

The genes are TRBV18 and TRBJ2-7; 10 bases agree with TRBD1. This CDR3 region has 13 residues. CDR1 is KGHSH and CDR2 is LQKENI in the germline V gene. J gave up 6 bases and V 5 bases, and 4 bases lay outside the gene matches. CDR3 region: CASSGQGDSEQYF. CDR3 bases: TGTGCCAGCTCAGGACAGGGGGATAGCGAGCAGTACTTC.

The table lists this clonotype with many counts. The CDR3 is CASSSGTGVQPQHF. CDR3 nucleotides: TGTGCCAGCAGTTCGGGGACAGGGGTTCAGCCCCAGCATTTT. The chain employs TRBV28 and TRBJ1-5; 10 bases agree with TRBD1. The CDR3 contains 14 residues. J lost 6 bases, V lost 4 bases, and 3 bases had no gene match. CDR1 and CDR2 (germline): MDHEN, SYDVKM.

The CDR3 region has the DNA TGTGCCAGCAGTTCCGGACAGGGTCTGATCTTCGGGACTGAAGCTTTCTTT. Protein product: CASSSGQGLIFGTEAFF. The rearrangement uses TRBV27 and TRBJ1-1, with 8 bases aligning to TRBD1. The CDR3 has 17 residues. With 4 bases clipped from V and 5 bases from J, the junction kept 15 bases outside the gene matches. Germline V gives CDR1 MNHEY, CDR2 SMNVEV (reference sequence).

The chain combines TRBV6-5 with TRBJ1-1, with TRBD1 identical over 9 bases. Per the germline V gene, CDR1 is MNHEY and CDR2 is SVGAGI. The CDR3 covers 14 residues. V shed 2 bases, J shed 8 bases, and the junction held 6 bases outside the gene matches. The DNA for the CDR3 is TGTGCCAGCAGTTACAGGGGACAGGGCAAAGAAGCTTTCTTT. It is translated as CASSYRGQGKEAFF.

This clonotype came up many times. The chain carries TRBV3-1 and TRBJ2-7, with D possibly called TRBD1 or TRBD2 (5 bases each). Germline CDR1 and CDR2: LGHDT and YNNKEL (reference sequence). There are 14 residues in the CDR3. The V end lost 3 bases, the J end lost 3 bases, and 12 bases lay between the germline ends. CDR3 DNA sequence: TGTGCCAGCAGCCACCGCCGGGACGGCTACGAGCAGTACTTC. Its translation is CASSHRRDGYEQYF.

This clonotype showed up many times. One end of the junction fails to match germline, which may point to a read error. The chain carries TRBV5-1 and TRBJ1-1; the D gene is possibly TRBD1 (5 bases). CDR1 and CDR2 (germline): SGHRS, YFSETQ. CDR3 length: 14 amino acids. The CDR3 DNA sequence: TGTGCCAGCAGCCCCGGGACGGTGAACACTGAAGCTTTCTTT. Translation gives CASSPGTVNTEAFF.

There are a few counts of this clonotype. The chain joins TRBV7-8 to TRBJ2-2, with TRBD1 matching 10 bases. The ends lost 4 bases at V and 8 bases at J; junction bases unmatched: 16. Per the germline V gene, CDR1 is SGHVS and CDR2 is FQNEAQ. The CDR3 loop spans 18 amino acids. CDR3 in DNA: TGTGCCAGCAGCTCGAGACCCGGGACAGGGGTCCAAAGTGGGGAGCTGTTTTTT. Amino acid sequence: CASSSRPGTGVQSGELFF. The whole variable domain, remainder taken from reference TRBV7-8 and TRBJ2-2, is GAGVSQSPRYKVAKRGQDVALRCDPISGHVSLFWYQQALGQGPEFLTYFQNEAQLDKSGLPSDRFFAERPEGSVSTLKIQRTQQEDSAVYLCASSSRPGTGVQSGELFFGEGSRLTVL.

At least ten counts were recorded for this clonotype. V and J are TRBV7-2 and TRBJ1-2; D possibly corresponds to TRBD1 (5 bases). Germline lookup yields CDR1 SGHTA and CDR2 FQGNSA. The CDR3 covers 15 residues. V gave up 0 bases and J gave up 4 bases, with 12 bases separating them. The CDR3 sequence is CASSLALGATYGYTF. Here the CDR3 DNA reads TGTGCCAGCAGCTTAGCGCTCGGGGCTACCTATGGCTACACCTTC. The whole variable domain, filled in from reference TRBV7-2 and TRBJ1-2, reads GAGVSQSPSNKVTEKGKDVELRCDPISGHTALYWYRQSLGQGLEFLIYFQGNSAPDKSGLPSDRFSAERTGGSVSTLTIQRTQQEDSAVYLCASSLALGATYGYTFGSGTRLTVV.

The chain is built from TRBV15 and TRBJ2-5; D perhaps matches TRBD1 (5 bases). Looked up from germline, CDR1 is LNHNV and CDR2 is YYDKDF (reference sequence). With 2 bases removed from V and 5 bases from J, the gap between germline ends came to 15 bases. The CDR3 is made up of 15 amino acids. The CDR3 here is CATSRQGFGRETQYF. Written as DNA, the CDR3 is TGTGCCACCAGCAGACAGGGTTTCGGACGGGAGACCCAGTACTTC.

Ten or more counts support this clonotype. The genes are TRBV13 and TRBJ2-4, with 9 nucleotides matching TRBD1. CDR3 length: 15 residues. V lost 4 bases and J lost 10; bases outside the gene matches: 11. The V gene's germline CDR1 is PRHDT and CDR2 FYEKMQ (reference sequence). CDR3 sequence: CASSWTDRGDGIQYF. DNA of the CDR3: TGTGCCAGCAGCTGGACGGACAGGGGCGATGGGATTCAGTACTTC.

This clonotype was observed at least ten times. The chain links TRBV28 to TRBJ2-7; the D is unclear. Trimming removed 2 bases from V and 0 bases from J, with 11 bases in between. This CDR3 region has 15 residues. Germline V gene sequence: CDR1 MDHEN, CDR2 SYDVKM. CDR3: CASSLSRQVSYEQYF. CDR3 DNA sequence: TGTGCCAGCAGTTTAAGTAGGCAGGTCTCCTACGAGCAGTACTTC.

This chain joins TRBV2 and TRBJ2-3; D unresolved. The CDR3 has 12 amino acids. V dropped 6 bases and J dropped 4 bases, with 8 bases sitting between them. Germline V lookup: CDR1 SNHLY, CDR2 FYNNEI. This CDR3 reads CASSEDADTQYF. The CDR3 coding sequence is TGTGCCAGCAGCGAGGACGCAGATACGCAGTATTTT.